This T cell receptor beta chain was profiled in a study of blood T cell repertoires in COVID-19 (dated by TCRdb to the early 2020s). Regarding the complete study: The collaborator samples originated in the United States, Italy and Spain and spanned the acute and convalescent phases of COVID-19. The prospective study material was composed of cDNA or gDNA derived from T cells, B-cell-depleted T cells, or PBMCs. Subjects who had been exposed to COVID-19, were actively infected with it, or had recovered from it provided the deeply sampled blood TCRbeta repertoires that made up the dataset. The repertoires were released in a freely available public database intended as a resource for research on the immune response to SARS-CoV-2. Samples were obtained from the ongoing ImmuneRACE study (first 160 participants) and from roughly 1,300 subjects provided by 6 global collaborators. The sample metadata nearly always contained a de-identified subject ID, COVID-19 status, age in years and sex. Where HLA class I and class II types were available, the types were taken from metadata supplied by the sample provider, not from assay-based typing.

A single count supports this clone. Its specific antigen is unknown. There are no base qualities to consult, and no much larger clone falls within one base. In the prospective study, participants were roughly 18 to 90 years old, resided in around 25 geographic areas of the United States, and were enrolled through a virtual design. To assign participants to cohorts, the prospective study relied on clinical history that participants themselves reported in a screening survey and a study questionnaire. A participant counted as exposed if, within 2 weeks of entering the study, that participant had been in contact with someone who had a PCR-confirmed or clinician-diagnosed COVID-19 case. In the prospective study, whole blood, serum and a nasopharyngeal or oropharyngeal swab were collected from each participant by mobile phlebotomists. Additional blood draws and questionnaires over an approximately 2-month period could optionally be provided by prospective study participants. Before DNA extraction, blood samples from the prospective study were shipped at room temperature or frozen.

TCRbeta CDR3 regions were amplified from genomic DNA by means of the immunoSEQ Assay, a bias-controlled multiplex PCR. Per the source publication's procedure: The number of nucleated cells in each sample was estimated by amplification of reference gene primers within the assay. Sequence reads were collapsed and filtered to measure the absolute abundance of every unique TCRbeta CDR3 rearrangement. For each sample, productive Simpson clonality was calculated as the square root of Simpson's diversity index across productive rearrangements. TCRdb obtained this table from immuneACCESS and retained in-frame rearrangements with V and J assigned. These tables miss some clones; where compared with another copy, unresolved V genes account for less than half of the shortfall, and the remainder is unexplained. That table is the source of V, J and clone size, and D and trimming were worked out from the DNA. This sample is represented by about 64,000 clones; more than 55% of them were singletons. The ten largest account for roughly 49% of the sample.

The germline V gene supplies CDR1 ENHRY and CDR2 SYGVKD. V and J lose 3 bases and 0 bases, and a span of 5 bases separates them. From cysteine to phenylalanine, the CDR3 is 13 amino acids long. The entry retains the CDR3 DNA only, 39 bases that are in frame from base 1. Results the study describes overall, beyond this receptor: Clinical and demographic metadata were provided uncurated, with the amount varying by source and participant.

The sequence links TRBV10-3 to TRBJ1-1; confidence is insufficient to name the D gene. The sequenced sample was PBMCs or T cells enriched from blood (not recorded which). The sequence came from a woman aged 60-75 years who had been exposed to COVID-19. The CDR3 region has the sequence CAISDPLNTEAFF. The DNA is as follows: TGTGCCATCAGTGACCCTTTGAACACTGAAGCTTTCTTT.